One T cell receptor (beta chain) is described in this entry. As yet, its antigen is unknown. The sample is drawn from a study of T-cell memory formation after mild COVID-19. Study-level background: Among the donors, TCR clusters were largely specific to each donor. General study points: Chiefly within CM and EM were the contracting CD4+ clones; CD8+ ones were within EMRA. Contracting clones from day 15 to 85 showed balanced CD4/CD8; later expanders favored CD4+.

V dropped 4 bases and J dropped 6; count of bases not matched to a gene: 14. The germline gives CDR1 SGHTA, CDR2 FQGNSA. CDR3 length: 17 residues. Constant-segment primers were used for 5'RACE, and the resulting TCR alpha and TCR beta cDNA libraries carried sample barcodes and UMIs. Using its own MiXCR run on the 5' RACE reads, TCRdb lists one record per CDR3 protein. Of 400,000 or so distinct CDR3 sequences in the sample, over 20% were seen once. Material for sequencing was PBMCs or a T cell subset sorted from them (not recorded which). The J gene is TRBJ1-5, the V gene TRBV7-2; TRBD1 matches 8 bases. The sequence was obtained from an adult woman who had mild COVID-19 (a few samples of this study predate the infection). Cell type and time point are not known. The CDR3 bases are TGTGCCAGCAGCTCCGCCGAGCTATGGACAGGGAGTCAGCCCCAGCATTTT. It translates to CASSSAELWTGSQPQHF.